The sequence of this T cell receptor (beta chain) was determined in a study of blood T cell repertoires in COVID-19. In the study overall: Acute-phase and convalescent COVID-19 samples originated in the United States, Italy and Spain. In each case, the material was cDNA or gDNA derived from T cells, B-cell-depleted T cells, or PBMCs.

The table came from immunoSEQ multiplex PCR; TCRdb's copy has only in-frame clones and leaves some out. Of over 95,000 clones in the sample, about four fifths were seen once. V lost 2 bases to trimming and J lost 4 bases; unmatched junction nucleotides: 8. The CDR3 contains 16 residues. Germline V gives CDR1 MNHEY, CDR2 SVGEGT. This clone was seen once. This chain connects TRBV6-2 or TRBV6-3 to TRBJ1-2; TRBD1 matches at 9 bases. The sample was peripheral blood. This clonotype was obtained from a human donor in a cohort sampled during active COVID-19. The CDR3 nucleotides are TGTGCCAGCAGTTACGGGACAGGGTCCCATAGCTATGGCTACACCTTC. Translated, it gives CASSYGTGSHSYGYTF.